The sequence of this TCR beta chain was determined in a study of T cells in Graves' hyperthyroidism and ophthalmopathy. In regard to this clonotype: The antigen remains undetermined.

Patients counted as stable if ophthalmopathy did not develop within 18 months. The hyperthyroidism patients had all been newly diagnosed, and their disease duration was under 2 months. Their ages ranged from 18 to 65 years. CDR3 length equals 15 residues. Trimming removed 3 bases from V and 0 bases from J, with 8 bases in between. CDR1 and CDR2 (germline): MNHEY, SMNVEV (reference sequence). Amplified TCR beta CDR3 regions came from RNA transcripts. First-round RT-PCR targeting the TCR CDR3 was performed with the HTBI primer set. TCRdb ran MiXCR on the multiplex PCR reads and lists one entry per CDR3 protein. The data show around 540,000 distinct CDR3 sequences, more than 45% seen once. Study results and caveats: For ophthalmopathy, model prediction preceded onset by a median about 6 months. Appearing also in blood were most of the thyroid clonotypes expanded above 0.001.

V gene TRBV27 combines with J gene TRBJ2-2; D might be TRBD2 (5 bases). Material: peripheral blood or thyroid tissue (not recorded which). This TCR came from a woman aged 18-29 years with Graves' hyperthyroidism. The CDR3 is CASSFRETNTGELFF. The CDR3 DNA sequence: TGTGCCAGCAGTTTTAGGGAGACGAACACCGGGGAGCTGTTTTTT.